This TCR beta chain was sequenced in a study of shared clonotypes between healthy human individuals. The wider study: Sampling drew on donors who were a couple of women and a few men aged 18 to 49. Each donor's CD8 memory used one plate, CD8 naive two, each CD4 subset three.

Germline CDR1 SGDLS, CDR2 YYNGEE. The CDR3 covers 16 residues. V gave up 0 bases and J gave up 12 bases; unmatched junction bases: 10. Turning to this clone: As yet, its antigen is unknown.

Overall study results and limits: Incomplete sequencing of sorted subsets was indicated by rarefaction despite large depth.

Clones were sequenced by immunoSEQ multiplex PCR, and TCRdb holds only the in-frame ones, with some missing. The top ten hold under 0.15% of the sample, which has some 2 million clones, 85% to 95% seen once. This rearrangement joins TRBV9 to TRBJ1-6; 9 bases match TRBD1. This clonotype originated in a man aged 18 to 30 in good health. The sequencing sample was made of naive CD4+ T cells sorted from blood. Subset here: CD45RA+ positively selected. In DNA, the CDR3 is TGTGCCAGCAGCGTAGGGTCAGGACAGGGGTTCCAACCCCTCCACTTT. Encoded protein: CASSVGSGQGFQPLHF. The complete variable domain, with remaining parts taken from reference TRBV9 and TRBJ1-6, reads DSGVTQTPKHLITATGQRVTLRCSPRSGDLSVYWYQQSLDQGLQFLIQYYNGEERAKGNILERFSAQQFPDLHSELNLSSLELGDSALYFCASSVGSGQGFQPLHFGNGTRLTVT.